This T cell receptor beta chain is from a study of blood T cell repertoires in COVID-19. About the study: The United States, Italy and Spain supplied acute and convalescent COVID-19 samples. PBMCs, B-cell-depleted T cells, or T cells provided the cDNA or gDNA that made up the material.

CDR1 is SGHRS and CDR2 is YFSETQ in the germline V gene. The V segment lost 0 bases and the J segment 8 bases; nucleotides outside the gene matches: 10. The CDR3 runs 18 residues. Participant ages covered roughly 18 to 89 years across 20 to 30 US areas. Participants were placed into cohorts based on the clinical history they reported. Assay: immunoSEQ multiplex PCR; the TCRdb copy retains only in-frame clones and omits some. The sample lists 300,000 to 500,000 clones; 70% to 90% were seen once. This receptor was identified in a woman aged 30 to 39 with acute COVID-19. The sample comprised PBMCs or T cells enriched from blood (not recorded which). This chain joins TRBV5-1 and TRBJ1-6; 11 nucleotides agree with TRBD1. The CDR3 is CASSLALGTGGRDSPLHF. The CDR3 bases are TGCGCCAGCAGCTTGGCCCTCGGGACAGGGGGTAGAGATTCACCCCTCCACTTT.